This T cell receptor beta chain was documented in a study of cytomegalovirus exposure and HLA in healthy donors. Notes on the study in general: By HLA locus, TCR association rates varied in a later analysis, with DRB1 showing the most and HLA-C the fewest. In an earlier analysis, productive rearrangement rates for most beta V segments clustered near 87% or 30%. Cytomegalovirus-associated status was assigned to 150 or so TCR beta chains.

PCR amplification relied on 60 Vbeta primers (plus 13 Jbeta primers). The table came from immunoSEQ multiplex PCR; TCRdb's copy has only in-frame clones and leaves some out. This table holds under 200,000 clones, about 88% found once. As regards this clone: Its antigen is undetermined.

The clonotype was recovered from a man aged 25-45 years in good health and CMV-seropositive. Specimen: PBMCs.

Written as DNA, the CDR3 is TGTGCCAGCAGCGGGGAGAGCTATGGCTACACCTTC. Translating it yields CASSGESYGYTF. The chain combines TRBV7-9 with TRBJ1-2; the D is unclear. The CDR3 is 12 residues long. Looked up from germline, CDR1 is SEHNR and CDR2 is FQNEAQ (reference sequence). V was clipped by 5 bases and J by 4 bases, with 8 bases between them.